This T cell receptor (beta chain) was found in a study of cytomegalovirus exposure and HLA in healthy donors. Study at large: Unique TCR beta sequences numbering some 120 million came from about 180 million T cells in an earlier analysis.

PCR was performed using 60 Vbeta and 13 Jbeta primers. In the original processing: Later reanalysis found around 74 million unique TCR beta chains, some 10 million of them shared. This table comes from immunoSEQ multiplex PCR, and its TCRdb copy is limited to in-frame clones, with some not included. For V, J and clone size, that table is used; D and trimming come from the DNA. The sample has 90,000 to 100,000 clones; 82% are singletons. This clone was observed a few times. Its antigen is not known. Whole-study findings and limits: In an earlier analysis, most TCR beta V segments were productive about 87% or about 30% of the time.

The V gene's germline CDR1 is SGHRS and CDR2 YFSETQ. Trimming pared 4 bases from V and 7 bases from J, leaving 14 bases between. This CDR3 region has 13 residues. The TCR comes from a man aged 45-65 years in good health and CMV-seronegative. The chain couples TRBV5-1 to TRBJ1-1; D possibly corresponds to TRBD1 (5 bases). Specimen: PBMCs. The chain's CDR3 is CASSTTPTDEAFF. The CDR3 bases are TGCGCCAGCAGCACTACCCCGACAGATGAAGCTTTCTTT.